This entry concerns a single T cell receptor (beta chain). Its specificity is not known. This sample is drawn from a study of cytomegalovirus exposure and HLA in healthy donors. The donors comprised healthy bone marrow donors. This CDR3 spans 12 amino acids. The germline gives CDR1 MDHEN, CDR2 SYDVKM. V shed 5 bases and J shed 3 bases, with 8 bases lying between them. With 60 Vbeta and 13 Jbeta primers, the PCR was carried out. Profiled with immunoSEQ multiplex PCR; TCRdb holds only in-frame clones, not every one. The data contain 200,000 to 250,000 clones, approximately 78% of them singletons. Findings and limits, study-wide: Rarity held for most TCR sequences, but there were some public TCRs that occurred in many donors. Presence/absence analyses rested on an assumption that sequencing depth was roughly uniform across donors. According to reports, the classifier identified cytomegalovirus status with high specificity and sensitivity.

The sequencing input was PBMCs. The rearrangement links TRBV28 to TRBJ2-7; D gene ambiguous. This TCR was sampled from a male donor in good health and CMV-seronegative. The CDR3 DNA reads TGTGCCAGCAGTCCTAGGTTCTACGAGCAGTACTTC. This translates into CASSPRFYEQYF.